One sample yielded the 8 T cell receptor beta chains listed below, sequenced in a study of radiotherapy plus CTLA-4 blockade in lung cancer. Clones were sequenced by immunoSEQ multiplex PCR, and TCRdb holds only the in-frame ones, with some missing. The sample carries fewer than 90,000 clones, roughly four fifths recorded once. The sample in question was peripheral blood, obtained from a patient treated with radiotherapy plus ipilimumab. The receptor set was obtained from a human donor with non-small cell lung cancer who had stable disease on radiotherapy plus ipilimumab.

There are a few counts of this clone. The chain combines TRBV19 with TRBJ1-4; weak D call: TRBD1 (5 bases). Per germline, CDR1 LNHDA and CDR2 SQIVND (reference sequence). Trimming pared 7 bases from V and 10 bases from J, leaving 25 bases between. The CDR3 spans 16 residues. The DNA of the CDR3 is TGTGCCAGTACCCACTCGGCGGGGCTGTACGTTGGAAAACTGTTTTTT. This codes for CASTHSAGLYVGKLFF.

V usage is TRBV7-3 and J usage is TRBJ1-2; no clear D. The CDR3 covers 13 residues. V lost 5 bases to trimming and J lost 5 bases, with 12 bases between them. Germline CDR1 and CDR2: SGHTA and FQGTGA. The CDR3 sequence is CASSQGLNYGYTF. Written as DNA, the CDR3 is TGTGCCAGCAGCCAAGGACTGAATTATGGCTACACCTTC.

The chain links TRBV18 to TRBJ1-1; 9 bases align to TRBD1. With 3 bases clipped from V and 8 bases from J, the junction kept 4 bases outside the gene matches. Germline V gene lookup returns CDR1 KGHSH and CDR2 LQKENI. This CDR3 spans 13 amino acids. CDR3 nucleotide sequence: TGTGCCAGCTCACCTCTGGACAGGGGCGAAGCTTTCTTT. It encodes CASSPLDRGEAFF.

This clone was seen a handful of times. The chain joins TRBV7-9 to TRBJ2-7; D is uncertain. The germline gives CDR1 SEHNR, CDR2 FQNEAQ (reference sequence). V was cut by 0 bases and J by 1 base, with 7 bases left in between. The CDR3 length is 14 residues. CDR3 in amino acids: CASSLAVASYEQYF. The CDR3 nucleotides are TGTGCCAGCAGCTTAGCGGTAGCTTCCTACGAGCAGTACTTC.

The V and J genes are TRBV28 and TRBJ1-3; no clear D. The germline CDR1 and CDR2 sequences are MDHEN and SYDVKM. The CDR3 runs 17 residues. V lost 5 bases to trimming and J lost 0 bases, with 17 bases between them. This CDR3 reads CASSPQRGTVSGNTIYF. In nucleotides, the CDR3 is TGTGCCAGCAGTCCTCAACGGGGAACGGTCTCTGGAAACACCATATATTTT. Based on the CDR3 plus reference TRBV28 and TRBJ1-3, the full variable domain is DVKVTQSSRYLVKRTGEKVFLECVQDMDHENMFWYRQDPGLGLRLIYFSYDVKMKEKGDIPEGYSVSREKKERFSLILESASTNQTSMYLCASSPQRGTVSGNTIYFGEGSWLTVV.

The chain uses TRBV28 and TRBJ2-2; D is unclear. The CDR3 loop spans 15 amino acids. The ends were cut back, 5 bases at V and 1 base at J, with 11 bases in the middle. CDR1 MDHEN and CDR2 SYDVKM come from the germline V gene. The CDR3 region is CASSPVPGNTGELFF. In nucleotides, the CDR3 is TGTGCCAGCAGTCCCGTCCCGGGGAACACCGGGGAGCTGTTTTTT.

This sequence joins TRBV11-2 and TRBJ1-5, with D tentatively TRBD1 (5 bases). There are 15 residues in the CDR3. The germline V gene has CDR1 SGHAT and CDR2 FQNNGV. Trimming took 5 bases from V and 6 from J, leaving 17 bases between them. In nucleotides, the CDR3 is TGTGCCAGCAGCCAGAGGGGAGGGTGGGGTCAGCCCCAGCATTTT. Its translation: CASSQRGGWGQPQHF.

This chain connects TRBV10-1 to TRBJ2-2; TRBD2 matches at 12 bases. Germline CDR1 is WNHNN and CDR2 is SYGVQD (reference sequence). With 4 bases clipped from V and 7 bases from J, the junction kept 4 bases outside the gene matches. This CDR3 region has 15 residues. The CDR3 nucleotides are TGCGCCAGCAGTGCACTAGCGGGAGGAGGCGGGGAGCTGTTTTTT. It encodes CASSALAGGGGELFF.